This section outlines one TCR beta chain sequence together with its context. The antigen is undetermined. This sequence may be a read error, since a much larger clone differs from it by one base. This CDR3 is built from 13 residues. The V and J ends lost 5 bases and 6 bases respectively, with 13 bases between them. The germline V gene has CDR1 SEHNR and CDR2 FQNEAQ (reference sequence). Ophthalmopathy in the donors was of moderate-to-severe activity, with CAS ≥3, NOSPECS ≥4 and duration under 3 months. PBMCs were density-gradient isolated from roughly 10 ml fresh blood. This record comes from a study of Graves' ophthalmopathy and Graves' hyperthyroidism. RNA transcripts were the source from which TCR beta CDR3 regions were amplified. HTBI primers served in a first-round RT-PCR, which a second-round multiplex PCR followed. From the multiplex PCR reads, TCRdb called clonotypes with MiXCR, one entry per CDR3 protein. The sample has approximately 640,000 distinct CDR3 sequences, 35% to 50% seen once.

Findings of the study overall: Most expanded clonotypes from thyroid (those above 0.001 frequency) were also found in blood.

The sample was peripheral blood. The V call is TRBV7-9, the J call TRBJ1-2, with D uncertain. This receptor was obtained from an adult man with Graves' ophthalmopathy. This CDR3 reads CASSDSQNHGYTF. The CDR3 nucleotides read TGTGCCAGCAGCGACTCCCAAAACCATGGCTACACCTTC.